This T cell receptor (beta chain) was profiled in a study of T cells in Graves' hyperthyroidism and ophthalmopathy. Study at large: Pretreatment peripheral blood was obtained at initial diagnosis. General study findings and limits: Progression to ophthalmopathy was predicted a median of 6.5 months early.

The V and J ends lost 2 bases and 1 base, in that order; junction bases with no gene match: 0. The germline gives CDR1 ENHRY, CDR2 SYGVKD. The CDR3 sequence is 14 residues long. Amplification yielded TCR beta CDR3 regions, with RNA transcripts as the source. Using the HTBI primer set, a first-round RT-PCR was run on the TCR CDR3. TCRdb reprocessed the multiplex PCR reads with MiXCR, giving one entry per CDR3 protein. The table has about 600,000 distinct CDR3 sequences, roughly 15% seen once. Remarks on this clonotype: Its antigen is not known.

The specimen was blood. The TCR sequence derives from a woman aged 40 to 55 with Graves' ophthalmopathy. This chain uses TRBV10-3 with TRBJ2-3, with 7 positions matching TRBD2. CDR3 DNA sequence: TGTGCCATCAGTGAGCGGGAGGGCACAGATACGCAGTATTTT. It specifies CAISEREGTDTQYF.